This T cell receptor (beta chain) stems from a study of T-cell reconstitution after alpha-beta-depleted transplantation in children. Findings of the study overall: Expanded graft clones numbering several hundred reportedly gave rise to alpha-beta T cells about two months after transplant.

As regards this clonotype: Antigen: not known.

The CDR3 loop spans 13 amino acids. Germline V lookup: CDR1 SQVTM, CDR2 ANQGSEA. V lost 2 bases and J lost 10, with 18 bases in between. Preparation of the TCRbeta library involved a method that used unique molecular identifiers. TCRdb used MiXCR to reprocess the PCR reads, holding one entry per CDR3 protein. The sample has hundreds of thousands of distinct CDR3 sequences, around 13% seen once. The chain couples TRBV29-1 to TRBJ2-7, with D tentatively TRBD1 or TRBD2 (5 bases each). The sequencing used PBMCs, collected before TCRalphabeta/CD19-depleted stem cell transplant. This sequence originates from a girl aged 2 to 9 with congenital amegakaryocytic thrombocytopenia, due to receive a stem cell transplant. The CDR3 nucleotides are TGCAGCGTTGAAAAGGCCCCATTAGGGGACCAGTACTTC. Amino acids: CSVEKAPLGDQYF.